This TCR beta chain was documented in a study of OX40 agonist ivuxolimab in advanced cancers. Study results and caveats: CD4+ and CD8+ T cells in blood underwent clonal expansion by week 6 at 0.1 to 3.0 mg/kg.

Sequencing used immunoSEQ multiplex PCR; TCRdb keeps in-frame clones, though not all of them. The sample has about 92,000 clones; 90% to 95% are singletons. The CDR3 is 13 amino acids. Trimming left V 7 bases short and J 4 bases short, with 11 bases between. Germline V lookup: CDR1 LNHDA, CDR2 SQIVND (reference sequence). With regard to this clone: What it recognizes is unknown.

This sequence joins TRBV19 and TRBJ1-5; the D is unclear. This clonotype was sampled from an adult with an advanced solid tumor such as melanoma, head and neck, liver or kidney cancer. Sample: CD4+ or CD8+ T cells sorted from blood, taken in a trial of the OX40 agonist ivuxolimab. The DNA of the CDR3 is TGTGCCAGTACCCCCGGGTGGAATCAGCCCCAGCATTTT. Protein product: CASTPGWNQPQHF.